This T cell receptor beta chain is drawn from a study of blood T cell repertoires in COVID-19. Study at large: The analysed material was cDNA or gDNA that came from T cells, B-cell-depleted T cells, or PBMCs.

TCRdb's copy holds only in-frame clones and misses some; the assay was immunoSEQ multiplex PCR. The data contain 200,000 to 250,000 clones, about 80% of them singletons. The junction had 15 bases not matched to a gene; V was cut back by 3 bases and J by 5 bases. The CDR3 is 18 amino acids. Per the germline V gene, CDR1 is SGDLS and CDR2 is YYNGEE. The rearrangement links TRBV9 to TRBJ2-2; TRBD2 agrees at 8 bases. The origin of this receptor is a man in his forties or fifties who had recovered from COVID-19. Sequencing used PBMCs or T cells enriched from blood (not recorded which). This chain's CDR3 is CASSAPRGGLESTGELFF. The CDR3 DNA is TGTGCCAGCAGCGCTCCCCGGGGGGGGCTAGAATCTACCGGGGAGCTGTTTTTT.